This T cell receptor beta chain was recorded in a study of post-analysis software for immune sequencing data. Overall study findings and caveats: Patients showed TRBV5-6, TRBV5-1 and TRBV20-1 among several TRBV segments more frequent than in controls.

Germline V lookup: CDR1 SEHNR, CDR2 FQNEAQ (reference sequence). V was clipped by 1 base and J by 0 bases, with 16 bases between them. The CDR3 loop spans 17 amino acids. As regards this clonotype: What it recognizes is unknown.

Tagging with unique molecular identifiers was a feature of the TCR beta cDNA libraries. TCRdb re-derived calls from the PCR reads in MiXCR, one entry per CDR3 protein. The repertoire holds about 200,000 distinct CDR3 sequences, 29% seen once, with roughly 3.5% in the top ten. The sequencing sample was made of blood. This clonotype originated in a girl under 18 with multiple sclerosis. The rearrangement uses TRBV7-9 and TRBJ2-7, with D possibly matching TRBD1 (6 bases). The CDR3 DNA follows: TGTGCCAGCAGCTTAGAACCCGGGACAAGACCCTCCTACGAGCAGTACTTC. Protein sequence: CASSLEPGTRPSYEQYF.